Sequencing of this T cell receptor (beta chain) was carried out in a study of blood T cell repertoires in COVID-19. On the study more broadly: The study drew acute and convalescent COVID-19 samples from the United States, Italy and Spain.

Only one count was recorded for this clone. In the authors' methods: For nucleated cells, counts were estimated from reference gene primer amplification. The protocol was immunoSEQ multiplex PCR, while the TCRdb copy is restricted to in-frame clones and leaves out a portion. The V and J calls and the clone size are those of that table, but D and trimming were determined from the DNA. The repertoire has under 100,000 clones, about 81% of them found once; the top ten carry 10% to 15%. Deletions cut 2 bases from V and 2 bases from J, with 8 bases between. The CDR3 extends over 14 amino acids. CDR1 and CDR2 (germline): SGHRS, YFSETQ.

The sequence was collected from a human donor in a cohort sampled during active COVID-19. V and J are TRBV5-1 and TRBJ2-1; D ambiguous. The specimen sequenced was peripheral blood. The CDR3 protein is CASSLGQAYNEQFF. Here the CDR3 DNA reads TGCGCCAGCAGCTTAGGCCAGGCCTACAATGAGCAGTTCTTC.